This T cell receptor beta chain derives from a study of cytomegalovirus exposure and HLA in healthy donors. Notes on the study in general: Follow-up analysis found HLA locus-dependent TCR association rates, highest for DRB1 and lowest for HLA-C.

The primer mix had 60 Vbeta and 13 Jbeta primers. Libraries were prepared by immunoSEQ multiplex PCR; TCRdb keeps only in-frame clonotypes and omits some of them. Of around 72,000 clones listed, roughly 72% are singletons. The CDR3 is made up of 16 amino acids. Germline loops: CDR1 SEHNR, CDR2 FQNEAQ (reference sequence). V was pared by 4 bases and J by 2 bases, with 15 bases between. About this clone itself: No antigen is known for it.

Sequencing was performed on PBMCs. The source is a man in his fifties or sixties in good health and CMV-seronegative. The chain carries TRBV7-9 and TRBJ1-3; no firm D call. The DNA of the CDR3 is TGTGCCAGCAGCTCCGACGGACCGAGGGCTGGAAACACCATATATTTT. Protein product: CASSSDGPRAGNTIYF.